This TCR beta chain was obtained from a study of blood T cell repertoires in COVID-19. Study details: Some COVID-19 samples were acute and others convalescent; all came from the United States, Italy and Spain.

Authors' data handling: Estimation of nucleated cell counts relied on the amplification of reference gene primers. TCRdb's copy holds only in-frame clones and misses some; the assay was immunoSEQ multiplex PCR. The V and J calls and clone size were taken over from that table, and D and trimming were inferred from the DNA. This table holds 150,000 to 250,000 clones, about nine tenths found once. Participant ages covered about 18 to 100 years across about two dozen US areas. Grouping used clinical history reported by participants in a survey and questionnaire. The sequence was obtained from a woman in her thirties who had recovered from COVID-19. Sequenced: PBMCs or T cells enriched from blood (not recorded which).

This CDR3 reads CASAPGGQGSNQPQHF. The CDR3 nucleotides are TGTGCTAGTGCTCCCGGGGGACAGGGAAGCAATCAGCCCCAGCATTTT. The V and J genes are TRBV12-5 and TRBJ1-5, with 9 bases lining up with TRBD1. From germline, CDR1 is LGHNT and CDR2 FRNRAP. V lost 7 bases, J lost 1 base, and 8 bases stayed unmatched. The CDR3 totals 16 residues.